A single sample gave rise to the 26 T cell receptor beta chains below, sequenced in a study of blood T cell repertoires in COVID-19. TCRdb's table, derived via immunoSEQ multiplex PCR, lists solely in-frame clones and lacks some. The table lists 140,000 to 150,000 clones, over 75% of them singletons. Sequenced: peripheral blood. Receptors were obtained from a man aged 55 to 70 with active or convalescent COVID-19.

The chain couples TRBV6-5 to TRBJ2-7, with 8 nucleotides matching TRBD1. Germline V lookup: CDR1 MNHEY, CDR2 SVGAGI. This CDR3 contains 13 residues. Trimming took 10 bases from V and 5 from J; bases not matched to a gene: 10. The CDR3 bases are TGTGCCACCTTAATTGAGACAGGGGACGAGCAGTACTTC. This translates into CATLIETGDEQYF.

This chain links TRBV2 with TRBJ2-6, with 8 bases lining up with TRBD2. The CDR3 has 14 residues. Germline V gene lookup returns CDR1 SNHLY and CDR2 FYNNEI. The V segment lost 8 bases and the J segment 2 bases; nucleotides outside the gene matches: 2. This chain's CDR3 is CASARGAGANVLTF. The CDR3 DNA reads as TGTGCCAGCGCGCGGGGGGCTGGGGCCAACGTCCTGACTTTC.

The chain uses TRBV6-5 and TRBJ2-7; TRBD1 matches at 8 bases. Germline V gene sequence: CDR1 MNHEY, CDR2 SVGAGI. The CDR3 has 14 residues. J lost 6 bases, V lost 4 bases, and 8 bases had no gene match. In DNA form, the CDR3 reads TGTGCCAGCAGTTCGTTGACAGGGGAGCCCGAGCAGTACTTC. Residues: CASSSLTGEPEQYF.

The chain has TRBV6-2 or TRBV6-3 and TRBJ2-2, with 8 nucleotides matching TRBD2. The CDR3 extends over 19 amino acids. Germline loops: CDR1 MNHEY, CDR2 SVGEGT. Trimming at V came to 4 bases and at J to 0 bases, leaving 13 bases not matched to a gene. The CDR3 DNA follows: TGTGCCAGCAGTTGGGTATCCCACGTAGCGGGGACGAACACCGGGGAGCTGTTTTTT. Protein sequence: CASSWVSHVAGTNTGELFF.

This clone has just one count. This chain joins TRBV5-1 and TRBJ1-4; D possibly corresponds to TRBD1 (5 bases). This CDR3 region has 15 residues. The germline V gene has CDR1 SGHRS and CDR2 YFSETQ. V lost 0 bases, J lost 7 bases, and 13 bases lay in between. CDR3 sequence (DNA): TGCGCCAGCAGCTTGGAACCAGGGCGGAGTGAAAAACTGTTTTTT. This sequence encodes CASSLEPGRSEKLFF.

The chain employs TRBV6-6 and TRBJ1-2, with 7 bases lining up with TRBD1. The junction had 5 bases not matched to a gene; V was cut back by 6 bases and J by 1 base. The germline V gene encodes CDR1 MNHNY and CDR2 SVGAGI (reference sequence). The CDR3 is 14 amino acids. The chain's CDR3 is CASRQDRNNYGYTF. In nucleotides, the CDR3 is TGTGCCAGCAGACAGGACAGGAATAACTATGGCTACACCTTC.

This chain uses TRBV6-1 with TRBJ2-2; a possible D gene is TRBD2 (6 bases). Trimming stripped 4 bases from V and 1 base from J, with 16 bases between. This CDR3 is 17 amino acids long. CDR1 MNHNS and CDR2 SASEGT come from the germline V gene. The CDR3 nucleotides are TGTGCCAGCAGTGTTAGCCGGGGACTCCAGAACACCGGGGAGCTGTTTTTT. This codes for CASSVSRGLQNTGELFF.

The chain links TRBV5-1 to TRBJ2-3; 11 nucleotides agree with TRBD1. The J segment lost 4 bases and the V segment lost 5 bases, leaving 9 bases of the junction unmatched. Germline CDR1 and CDR2: SGHRS and YFSETQ. CDR3 size: 16 residues. For the CDR3, the DNA is TGCGCCAGCAGGCGGACAGGGGGCAGGGAAGCAGATACGCAGTATTTT. It codes for CASRRTGGREADTQYF.

This chain's CDR3 is CASSLASGYNEQFF. In DNA form, the CDR3 reads TGTGCCAGCAGTTTAGCTAGCGGATACAATGAGCAGTTCTTC. This chain uses TRBV27 with TRBJ2-1; TRBD2 matches at 7 bases. V lost 2 bases and J lost 4; bases outside the gene matches: 2. The germline gives CDR1 MNHEY, CDR2 SMNVEV (reference sequence). The CDR3 has 14 residues.

This clone has just one count. The chain employs TRBV13 and TRBJ2-7, with TRBD2 identical over 11 bases. CDR3 length equals 18 residues. V trimming: 3 bases; J trimming: 0 bases; junction bases outside the gene matches: 10. In germline, CDR1 is PRHDT, CDR2 FYEKMQ (reference sequence). CDR3 in DNA: TGTGCCAGCAGCTTGGGGCTAGCGGGAGGCCAAATCTCCTACGAGCAGTACTTC. It translates to CASSLGLAGGQISYEQYF. Based on the CDR3 plus reference TRBV13 and TRBJ2-7, the full variable domain is AAGVIQSPRHLIKEKRETATLKCYPIPRHDTVYWYQQGPGQDPQFLISFYEKMQSDKGSIPDRFSAQQFSDYHSELNMSSLELGDSALYFCASSLGLAGGQISYEQYFGPGTRLTVT.

The chain has TRBV29-1 and TRBJ2-1, with D tentatively TRBD2 (6 bases). Germline V lookup: CDR1 SQVTM, CDR2 ANQGSEA. V lost 7 bases and J 1 base, leaving 11 bases between the germline ends. The CDR3 is 13 amino acids. CDR3 coding DNA: TGCAGCGCAACTAGCAATTCCTACAATGAGCAGTTCTTC. Protein: CSATSNSYNEQFF.

The chain recombines TRBV12-5 with TRBJ2-3; D is undetermined. V lost 1 base to trimming and J lost 3 bases, with 5 bases between them. Germline V gene data show CDR1 as LGHNT and CDR2 as FRNRAP. The length of the CDR3 is 13 residues. The CDR3 is CASGLAETDTQYF. Here the CDR3 DNA reads TGTGCTAGTGGTTTGGCGGAGACAGATACGCAGTATTTT.

The V and J genes are TRBV6-1 and TRBJ2-7; the match to TRBD2 covers 7 bases. The CDR3 has 16 amino acids. Germline CDR1 reads MNHNS; CDR2 reads SASEGT. The J segment lost 0 bases and the V segment lost 1 base, leaving 6 bases of the junction unmatched. The CDR3 nucleotides are TGTGCCAGCAGTGAAGAGGGCGGGAGCCTCTCCTACGAGCAGTACTTC. As protein: CASSEEGGSLSYEQYF.

The chain has TRBV6-2 or TRBV6-3 and TRBJ2-1; TRBD2 matches 9 bases. This CDR3 contains 19 residues. Trimming cost V 2 bases and J 1 base; bases outside gene matches: 12. Germline V gene lookup returns CDR1 MNHEY and CDR2 SVGEGT. The CDR3 loop reads CASSYEPGKAGGSYNEQFF. CDR3 bases: TGTGCCAGCAGTTACGAGCCAGGAAAAGCGGGAGGATCCTACAATGAGCAGTTCTTC.

This clone was counted between two and nine times. V is TRBV9 and J is TRBJ1-5; weak D call: TRBD1 (6 bases). The CDR3 covers 16 residues. V was trimmed by 0 bases and J by 4 bases, leaving 14 bases between them. Germline V gene lookup returns CDR1 SGDLS and CDR2 YYNGEE. CDR3: CASSVGEGQGNQPQHF. Written as DNA, the CDR3 is TGTGCCAGCAGCGTAGGGGAGGGGCAGGGGAATCAGCCCCAGCATTTT. The complete variable domain, with remaining parts taken from reference TRBV9 and TRBJ1-5, reads DSGVTQTPKHLITATGQRVTLRCSPRSGDLSVYWYQQSLDQGLQFLIQYYNGEERAKGNILERFSAQQFPDLHSELNLSSLELGDSALYFCASSVGEGQGNQPQHFGDGTRLSIL.

The rearrangement links TRBV10-3 to TRBJ2-6; a weak D match, TRBD1 (5 bases). CDR1 is ENHRY, CDR2 SYGVKD, per germline. Between the trimmed V and J ends, which lost 8 bases and 0 bases, there was a span of 14 bases. There are 16 residues in the CDR3. The CDR3 DNA is TGTGCCATCCCAAGGGGATCCTCCTCTGGGGCCAACGTCCTGACTTTC. Protein sequence: CAIPRGSSSGANVLTF.

The chain links TRBV14 to TRBJ1-2, with 8 bases matching TRBD1. The CDR3 is made up of 17 amino acids. After removal of 0 bases from V and 0 bases from J, the junction contained 6 bases not matched to a gene. The V gene's germline CDR1 is SGHDN and CDR2 FVKESK. The CDR3 DNA reads as TGTGCCAGCAGCCAAGATGTAGGGACAGGTACTAACTATGGCTACACCTTC. It specifies CASSQDVGTGTNYGYTF. Full variable domain (remainder filled in from reference TRBV14 and TRBJ1-2): EAGVTQFPSHSVIEKGQTVTLRCDPISGHDNLYWYRRVMGKEIKFLLHFVKESKQDESGMPNNRFLAERTGGTYSTLKVQPAELEDSGVYFCASSQDVGTGTNYGYTFGSGTRLTVV.

The chain joins TRBV28 to TRBJ1-1; 8 positions match TRBD1. Germline V gene lookup returns CDR1 MDHEN and CDR2 SYDVKM. The V gene end was trimmed by 8 bases and the J gene end by 2 bases; junction bases not matched to a gene: 10. The CDR3 has 15 residues. The CDR3 bases are TGTGCCAGCGATGGGACAGGACAATCAAACACTGAAGCTTTCTTT. It codes for CASDGTGQSNTEAFF.

The rearrangement links TRBV11-3 to TRBJ2-7; 9 nucleotides line up with TRBD1. J was trimmed by 2 bases and V by 5 bases; bases with no gene match: 4. The CDR3 runs to 14 residues. The germline V gene has CDR1 SGHNT and CDR2 YENEEA. The chain's CDR3 is CASSRGQGAYEQYF. CDR3 coding DNA: TGTGCCAGCAGCCGGGGACAGGGAGCCTACGAGCAGTACTTC.

The chain couples TRBV7-9 to TRBJ2-1; the D gene is possibly TRBD2 (7 bases). The length of the CDR3 is 16 residues. Germline V gives CDR1 SEHNR, CDR2 FQNEAQ (reference sequence). Trimming cost V 0 bases and J 9 bases, with 18 bases left between them. This CDR3 reads CASSLATGSGGFEQFF. In DNA, the CDR3 is TGTGCCAGCAGCTTAGCGACAGGCTCCGGGGGGTTTGAGCAGTTCTTC.

The chain combines TRBV30 with TRBJ1-6, with a possible D match to TRBD1 (5 bases). The CDR3 is 12 residues long. Trimming pared 0 bases from V and 14 bases from J, leaving 11 bases between. Germline lookup yields CDR1 GTSNPN and CDR2 SVGIG (reference sequence). The CDR3 loop is CAWSVQVRALHF. The CDR3 DNA reads as TGTGCCTGGAGTGTACAGGTCAGGGCCCTCCACTTT.

The V call is TRBV4-1, the J call TRBJ1-2, with 7 bases matching TRBD1. J was trimmed by 8 bases and V by 4 bases; bases with no gene match: 16. From germline, CDR1 is MGHRA and CDR2 YSYEKL. This CDR3 region has 16 residues. The CDR3 reads CASSLSPVEGAGGYTF. In DNA, the CDR3 is TGCGCCAGCAGCCTTTCCCCCGTGGAGGGGGCGGGGGGCTACACCTTC.

The genes are TRBV7-6 and TRBJ2-1; 10 bases agree with TRBD2. V gave up 3 bases and J gave up 7 bases; unmatched junction bases: 6. There are 15 residues in the CDR3. Germline CDR1 SGHVS, CDR2 FNYEAQ. CDR3 in amino acids: CASSFGLAARNEQFF. The CDR3 nucleotides are TGTGCCAGCAGCTTCGGACTAGCGGCTAGGAATGAGCAGTTCTTC.

This clone appeared a few times. The V gene is TRBV30, the J gene TRBJ1-1; D not certain. From germline, CDR1 is GTSNPN and CDR2 SVGIG (reference sequence). This CDR3 region has 15 residues. V lost 0 bases and J 1 base, leaving 12 bases between the germline ends. CDR3 nucleotides: TGTGCCTGGAGTGTACTCAATACGCCGAACACTGAAGCTTTCTTT. It specifies CAWSVLNTPNTEAFF.

The chain couples TRBV28 to TRBJ2-1; the D gene is possibly TRBD1 (5 bases). The CDR3 has 14 amino acids. Germline V gene data show CDR1 as MDHEN and CDR2 as SYDVKM. Trimming took off 3 bases at V and 9 bases at J, with 15 bases between the two ends. The CDR3 DNA is TGTGCCAGCAGTTTTTCCGGGTCTAGGGGTGAGCAGTTCTTC. Translation: CASSFSGSRGEQFF.

This chain connects TRBV10-3 to TRBJ1-2, with TRBD1 as a possible D gene (5 bases). V was clipped by 7 bases and J by 7 bases, with 22 bases between them. This CDR3 region has 15 residues. Germline loops: CDR1 ENHRY, CDR2 SYGVKD. The DNA for the CDR3 is TGTGCCATCACCCCAGGAGACAGAGCGAAGGGTGGCTACACCTTC. Its protein product is CAITPGDRAKGGYTF.